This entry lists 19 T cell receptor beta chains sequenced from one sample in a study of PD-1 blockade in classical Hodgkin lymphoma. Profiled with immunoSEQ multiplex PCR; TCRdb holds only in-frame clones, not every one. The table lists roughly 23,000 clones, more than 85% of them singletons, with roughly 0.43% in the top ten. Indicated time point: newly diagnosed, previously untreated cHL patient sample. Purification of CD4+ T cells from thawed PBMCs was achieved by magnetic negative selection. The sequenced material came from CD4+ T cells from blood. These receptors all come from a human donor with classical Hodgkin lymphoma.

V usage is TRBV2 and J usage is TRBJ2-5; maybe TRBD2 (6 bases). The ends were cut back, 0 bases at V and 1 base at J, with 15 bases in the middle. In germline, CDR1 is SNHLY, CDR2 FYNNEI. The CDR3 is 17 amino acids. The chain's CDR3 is CASSEAQGLGGQETQYF. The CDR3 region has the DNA TGTGCCAGCAGTGAAGCGCAGGGACTCGGCGGCCAAGAGACCCAGTACTTC.

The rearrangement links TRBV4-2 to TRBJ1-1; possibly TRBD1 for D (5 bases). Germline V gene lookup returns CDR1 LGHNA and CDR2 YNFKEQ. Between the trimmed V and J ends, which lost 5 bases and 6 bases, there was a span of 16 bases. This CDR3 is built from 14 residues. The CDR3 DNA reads TGTGCCAGCAGCTTTTCACCAGGGCGCCCTGAAGCTTTCTTT. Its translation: CASSFSPGRPEAFF.

This CDR3 is CASSFLRTAETQYF. CDR3 bases: TGTGCCAGCAGCTTCCTTCGGACAGCAGAGACCCAGTACTTC. The rearrangement links TRBV7-8 to TRBJ2-5; a possible D gene is TRBD1 (6 bases). This CDR3 region has 14 residues. V was cut by 3 bases and J by 4 bases, with 12 bases left in between. Germline V CDR1 and CDR2: SGHVS, FQNEAQ.

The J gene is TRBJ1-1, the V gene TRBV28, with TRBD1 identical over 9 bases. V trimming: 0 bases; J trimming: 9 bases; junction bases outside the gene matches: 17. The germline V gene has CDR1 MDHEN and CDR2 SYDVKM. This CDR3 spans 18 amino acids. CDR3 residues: CASSLWSIDHRGRNKAFF. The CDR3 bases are TGTGCCAGCAGTTTATGGTCGATAGACCACAGGGGGCGCAATAAAGCTTTCTTT.

This CDR3 reads CASSAIMTPDYGYTF. Written as DNA, the CDR3 is TGTGCCAGCAGCGCCATCATGACTCCAGACTATGGCTACACCTTC. The chain combines TRBV5-6 with TRBJ1-2; D not certain. CDR1 and CDR2 (germline): SGHDT, YYEEEE. CDR3 length: 15 amino acids. V gave up 4 bases and J gave up 3 bases, with 16 bases separating them.

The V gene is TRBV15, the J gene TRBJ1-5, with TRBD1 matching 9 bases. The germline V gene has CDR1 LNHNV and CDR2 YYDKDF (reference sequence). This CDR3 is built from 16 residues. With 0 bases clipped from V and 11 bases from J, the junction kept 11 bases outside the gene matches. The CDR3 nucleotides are TGTGCCACCAGCAGAGATCAAGGACAGGGGTTCCAGACCCAGCATTTT. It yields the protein CATSRDQGQGFQTQHF.

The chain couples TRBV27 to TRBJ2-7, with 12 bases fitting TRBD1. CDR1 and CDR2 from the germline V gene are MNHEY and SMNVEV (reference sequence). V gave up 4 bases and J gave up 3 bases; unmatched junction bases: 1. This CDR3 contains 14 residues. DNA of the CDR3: TGTGCCAGCAGTTGGGACAGGGGGCACTACGAGCAGTACTTC. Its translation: CASSWDRGHYEQYF.

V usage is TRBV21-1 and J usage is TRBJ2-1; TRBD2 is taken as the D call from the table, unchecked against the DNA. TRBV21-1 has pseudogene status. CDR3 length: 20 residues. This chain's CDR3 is CASSKAGTSGDPSSYNEQFF. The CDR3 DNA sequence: TGTGCCAGCAGCAAAGCGGGGACTAGCGGAGACCCGAGCTCCTACAATGAGCAGTTCTTC.

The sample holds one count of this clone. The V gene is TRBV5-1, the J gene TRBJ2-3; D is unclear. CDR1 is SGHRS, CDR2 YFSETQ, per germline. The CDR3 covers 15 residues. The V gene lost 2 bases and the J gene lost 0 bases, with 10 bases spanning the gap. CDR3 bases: TGCGCCAGCAGCTTAGACCGAGCTAGCACAGATACGCAGTATTTT. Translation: CASSLDRASTDTQYF.

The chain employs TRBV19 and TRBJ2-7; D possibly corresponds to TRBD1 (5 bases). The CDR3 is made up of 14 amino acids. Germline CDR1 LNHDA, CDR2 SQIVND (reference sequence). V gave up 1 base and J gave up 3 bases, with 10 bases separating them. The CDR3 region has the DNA TGTGCCAGTAGTATAGGCCAGGGTGTCTACGAGCAGTACTTC. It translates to CASSIGQGVYEQYF.

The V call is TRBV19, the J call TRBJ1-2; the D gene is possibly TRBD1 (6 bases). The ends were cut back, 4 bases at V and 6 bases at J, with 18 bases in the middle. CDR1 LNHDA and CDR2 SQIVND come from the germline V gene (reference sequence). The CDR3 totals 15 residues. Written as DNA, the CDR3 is TGTGCCAGTAGTAGGGGGACAATTAGGTTTGATGGCTACACCTTC. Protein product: CASSRGTIRFDGYTF.

This chain's CDR3 is CASSINGDDYEKLFF. Written as DNA, the CDR3 is TGTGCCAGTAGTATAAACGGGGATGATTATGAAAAACTGTTTTTT. This chain links TRBV19 with TRBJ1-4; no clear D gene. CDR3 size: 15 residues. Germline V gene data show CDR1 as LNHDA and CDR2 as SQIVND (reference sequence). The V end was cut by 2 bases, the J end by 6 bases, with 13 bases between.

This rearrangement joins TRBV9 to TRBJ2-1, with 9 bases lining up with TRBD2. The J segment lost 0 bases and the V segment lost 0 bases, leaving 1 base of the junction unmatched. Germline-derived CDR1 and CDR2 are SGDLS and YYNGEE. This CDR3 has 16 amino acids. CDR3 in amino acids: CASSVGLADSYNEQFF. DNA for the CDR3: TGTGCCAGCAGCGTAGGACTAGCGGACTCCTACAATGAGCAGTTCTTC.

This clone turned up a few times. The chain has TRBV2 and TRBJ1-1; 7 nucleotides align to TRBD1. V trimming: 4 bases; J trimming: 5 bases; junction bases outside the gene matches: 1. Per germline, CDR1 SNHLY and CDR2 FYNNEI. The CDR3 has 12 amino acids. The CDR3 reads CASSGQGTEAFF. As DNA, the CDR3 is TGTGCCAGCAGTGGACAGGGAACTGAAGCTTTCTTT.

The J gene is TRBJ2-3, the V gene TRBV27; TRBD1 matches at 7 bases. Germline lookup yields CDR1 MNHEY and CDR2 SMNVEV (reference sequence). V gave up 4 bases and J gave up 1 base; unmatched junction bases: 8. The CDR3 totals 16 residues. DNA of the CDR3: TGTGCCAGCAGTTCTCTTAACAGGGGCGGCACAGATACGCAGTATTTT. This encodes CASSSLNRGGTDTQYF.

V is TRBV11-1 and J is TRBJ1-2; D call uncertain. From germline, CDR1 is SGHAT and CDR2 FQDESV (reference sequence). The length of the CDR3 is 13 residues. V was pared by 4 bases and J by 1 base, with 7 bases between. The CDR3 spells CASSSSGNYGYTF. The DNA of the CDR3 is TGTGCCAGCAGCTCGTCCGGTAACTATGGCTACACCTTC.

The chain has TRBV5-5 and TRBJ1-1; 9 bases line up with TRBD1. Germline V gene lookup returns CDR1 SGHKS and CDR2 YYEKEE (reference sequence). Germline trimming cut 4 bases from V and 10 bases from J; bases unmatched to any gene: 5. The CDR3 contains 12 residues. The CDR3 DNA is TGTGCCAGCAGCCGGGGACAGGGCGGAGCTTTCTTT. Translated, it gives CASSRGQGGAFF.

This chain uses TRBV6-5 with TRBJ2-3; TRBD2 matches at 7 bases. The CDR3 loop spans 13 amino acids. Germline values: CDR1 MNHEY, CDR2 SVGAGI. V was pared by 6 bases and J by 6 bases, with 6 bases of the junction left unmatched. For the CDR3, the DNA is TGTGCCAGCAGCATCGGGACTATTGATACGCAGTATTTT. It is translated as CASSIGTIDTQYF.

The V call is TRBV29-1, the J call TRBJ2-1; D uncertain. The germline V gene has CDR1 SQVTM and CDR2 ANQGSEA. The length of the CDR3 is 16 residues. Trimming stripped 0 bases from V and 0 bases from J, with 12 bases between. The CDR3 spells CSVEDLAPSSYNEQFF. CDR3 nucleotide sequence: TGCAGCGTTGAAGATCTGGCACCTAGCTCCTACAATGAGCAGTTCTTC.